This T cell receptor (beta chain) was sequenced during a study of CD4+ T cells in melanoma. Overall study results and limits: Neoantigen-specific CD4+ T cells in melanoma reportedly had diverse differentiation states.

Libraries were prepared by immunoSEQ multiplex PCR; TCRdb keeps only in-frame clonotypes and omits some of them. The sample includes roughly 12,000 clones, 66% seen only once; the top ten take approximately 9%. Comments on this clone: What it binds is unknown.

The ends were cut back, 4 bases at V and 4 bases at J, with 9 bases in the middle. The germline V gene has CDR1 SGHTA and CDR2 FQGTGA. The CDR3 is 13 amino acids. The rearrangement links TRBV7-3 to TRBJ2-3; D ambiguous. The specimen was cells from a culture (not recorded whether cultured in vitro). The sequence was obtained from a human donor with melanoma. In nucleotides, the CDR3 is TGTGCCAGCAGCTCCATCCCCGCAGATACGCAGTATTTT. It translates to CASSSIPADTQYF.